This T cell receptor beta chain was captured in a study of somatic mutations in cytotoxic T cells in rheumatoid arthritis. Overall study: Sorting by flow gave nearly 100% purity for some V beta antibody-stained T-cell populations, including V beta1+ cells sequenced for TCRB. Findings and caveats of the study: No multiple-comparison adjustment was applied to the slight TRBV07 underrepresentation in rheumatoid arthritis patients. Among rheumatoid arthritis patients and age-matched healthy controls, CD8+ T-cell clonality was not significantly different.

Authors' data handling: Published virus-specific TCRB sequences were rarely matched by patient CD8+ clones larger than 1%. Sequencing used immunoSEQ multiplex PCR; TCRdb keeps in-frame clones, though not all of them. D and trimming come from the DNA, and the V and J calls and clone size come from that table. The sample has 10,000 to 12,000 clones, over 75% seen once. In regard to this clone: Its target is unknown.

Germline CDR1 is LNHDA and CDR2 is SQIVND (reference sequence). Trimming removed 4 bases at V and 4 bases at J, with 11 bases between. This CDR3 spans 13 amino acids. The gene calls are TRBV19 and TRBJ2-7; a weak D match, TRBD2 (6 bases). The sequencing sample was made of CD4+ T cells sorted from blood. The receptor was isolated from a woman younger than 35 with rheumatoid arthritis. The CDR3 nucleotides read TGTGCCAGTAGTAGCGGGGACTTTTACGAGCAGTACTTC. It specifies CASSSGDFYEQYF.